This is a list of T cell receptor beta chains from one sample in a study of early T cells in non-severe SARS-CoV-2 infection. Via MiXCR, TCRdb re-called the 5' RACE reads, giving one row per CDR3 protein. The sample consists of roughly 99,000 distinct CDR3 sequences, roughly 10% of them appearing once. The sample consisted of whole blood. These receptors all stem from an adult who was a healthcare worker with PCR-confirmed SARS-CoV-2 infection or an uninfected control (not recorded which). Each CDR3 is given without its conserved first and last residue. Size is stated for part of the rows, as once, few or many counts, or as a class when the clone is expanded.

TRBV7-2	many	TRBJ1-2	ASSFSGAKYGYT
TRBV7-9	-	TRBJ2-1	ASRSGGPGYEQF
TRBV7-2	-	TRBJ2-2	ASINQGTGELF
TRBV12-3/TRBV12-4	-	TRBJ1-1	ASSLMSEAF
TRBV6-2/TRBV6-3	-	TRBJ2-7	ASSPGGPAAEQY
TRBV12-3/TRBV12-4	many	TRBJ2-2	ASESQVTGELF
TRBV5-1	many	TRBJ2-3	ASRGSDTQY
TRBV7-9	many	TRBJ1-1	ASSLEEVLNTEAF
TRBV6-5	-	TRBJ1-1	ASSYGTLNTEAF
TRBV5-6	-	TRBJ2-1	ASSGLSGGIDEQF
TRBV4-1	many	TRBJ2-5	ASSKPGTTKETQY
TRBV20-1	many	TRBJ1-6	SARLRGAYNSPLH
TRBV6-2/TRBV6-3	-	TRBJ2-2	ASQGGDTGELF
TRBV12-3/TRBV12-4	few	TRBJ2-2	ASSYGSPGELF
TRBV2	few	TRBJ2-1	ASSEQGALSGEQF
TRBV6-1	few	TRBJ2-7	ASSELTRNANDYEQY
TRBV18	many	TRBJ2-3	ASSPSWGRVTDTQY
TRBV4-2	-	TRBJ1-5	ASSQALGTGNQPQH
TRBV28	-	TRBJ1-5	ASSPHRDQSNQPQH
TRBV12-3/TRBV12-4	many	TRBJ2-2	ASSFGGRAGELF
TRBV28	many	TRBJ2-7	ASLDLSTGAFEQY
TRBV29-1	many	TRBJ1-5	SGQTQGQPQH